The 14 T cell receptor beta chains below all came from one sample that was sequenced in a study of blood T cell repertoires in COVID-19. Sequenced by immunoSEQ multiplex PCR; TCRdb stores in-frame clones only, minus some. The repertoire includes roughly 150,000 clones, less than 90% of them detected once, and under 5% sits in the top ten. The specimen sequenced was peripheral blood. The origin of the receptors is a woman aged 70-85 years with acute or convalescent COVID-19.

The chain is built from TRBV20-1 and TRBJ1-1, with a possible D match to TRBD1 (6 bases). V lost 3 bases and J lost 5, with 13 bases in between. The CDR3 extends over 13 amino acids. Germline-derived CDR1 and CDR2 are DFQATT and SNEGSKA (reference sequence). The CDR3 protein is CSASLGGVTEAFF. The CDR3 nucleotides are TGCAGTGCTAGTTTAGGGGGTGTTACTGAAGCTTTCTTT.

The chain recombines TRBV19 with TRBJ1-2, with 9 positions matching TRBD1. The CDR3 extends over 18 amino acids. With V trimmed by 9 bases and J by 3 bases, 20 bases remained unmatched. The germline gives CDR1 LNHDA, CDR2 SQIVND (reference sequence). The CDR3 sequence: CASSGYRIGQGQHYGYTF. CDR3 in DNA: TGTGCCAGCTCGGGTTATCGGATTGGACAGGGGCAACACTATGGCTACACCTTC.

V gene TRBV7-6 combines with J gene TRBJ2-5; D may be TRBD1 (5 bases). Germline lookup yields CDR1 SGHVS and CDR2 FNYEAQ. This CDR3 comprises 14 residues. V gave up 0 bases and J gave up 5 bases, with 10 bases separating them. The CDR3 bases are TGTGCCAGCAGCTTAGCAGGGGTGGTGGAGACCCAGTACTTC. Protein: CASSLAGVVETQYF. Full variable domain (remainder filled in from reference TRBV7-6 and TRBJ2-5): GAGVSQSPRYKVTKRGQDVALRCDPISGHVSLYWYRQALGQGPEFLTYFNYEAQQDKSGLPNDRFSAERPEGSISTLTIQRTEQRDSAMYRCASSLAGVVETQYFGPGTRLLVL.

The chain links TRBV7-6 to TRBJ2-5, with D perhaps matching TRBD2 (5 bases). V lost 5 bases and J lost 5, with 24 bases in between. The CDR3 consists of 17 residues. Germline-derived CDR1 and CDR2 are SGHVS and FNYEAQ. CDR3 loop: CASSPPRRRGVLETQYF. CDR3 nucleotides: TGTGCCAGCAGCCCCCCGAGGCGCCGGGGTGTTCTGGAGACCCAGTACTTC.

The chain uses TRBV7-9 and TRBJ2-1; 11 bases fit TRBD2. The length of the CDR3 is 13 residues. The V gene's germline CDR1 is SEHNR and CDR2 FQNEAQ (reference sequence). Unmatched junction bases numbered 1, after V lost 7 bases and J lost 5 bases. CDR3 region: CASMGLADNEQFF. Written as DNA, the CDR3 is TGTGCCAGCATGGGACTAGCGGACAATGAGCAGTTCTTC.

The chain's CDR3 is CASSEGAEEAFF. DNA for the CDR3: TGTGCCAGCAGTGAAGGGGCTGAGGAGGCTTTCTTT. The chain combines TRBV25-1 with TRBJ1-1; possibly TRBD1 for D (5 bases). Trimming shortened V by 2 bases and J by 11 bases, and 12 bases separated the two germline ends. Germline V lookup: CDR1 MGHDK, CDR2 SYGVNS. The CDR3 loop spans 12 amino acids.

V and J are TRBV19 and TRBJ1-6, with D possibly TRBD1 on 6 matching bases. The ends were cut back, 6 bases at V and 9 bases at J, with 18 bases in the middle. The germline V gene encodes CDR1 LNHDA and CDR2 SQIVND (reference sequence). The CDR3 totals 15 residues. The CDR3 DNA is TGTGCCAGTAGACCCCCGGCAGGGGAGACTTCACCCCTCCACTTT. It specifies CASRPPAGETSPLHF.

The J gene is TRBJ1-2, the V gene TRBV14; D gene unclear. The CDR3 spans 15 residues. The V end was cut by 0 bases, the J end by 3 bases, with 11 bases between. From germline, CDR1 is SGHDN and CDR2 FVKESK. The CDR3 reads CASSQDPGGDYGYTF. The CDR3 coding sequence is TGTGCCAGCAGCCAAGACCCAGGAGGAGACTATGGCTACACCTTC.

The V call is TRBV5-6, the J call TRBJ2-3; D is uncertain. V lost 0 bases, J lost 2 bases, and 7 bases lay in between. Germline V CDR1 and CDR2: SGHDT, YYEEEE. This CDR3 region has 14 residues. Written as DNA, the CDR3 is TGTGCCAGCAGCTTGGGTCAGTACACAGATACGCAGTATTTT. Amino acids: CASSLGQYTDTQYF.

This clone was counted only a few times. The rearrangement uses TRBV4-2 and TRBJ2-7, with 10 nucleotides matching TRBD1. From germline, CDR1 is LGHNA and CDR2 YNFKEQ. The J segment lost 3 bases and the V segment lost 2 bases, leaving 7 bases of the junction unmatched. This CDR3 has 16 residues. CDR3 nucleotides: TGTGCCAGCAGCCAAATGGGGACAGGGGAAATCTACGAGCAGTACTTC. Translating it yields CASSQMGTGEIYEQYF.

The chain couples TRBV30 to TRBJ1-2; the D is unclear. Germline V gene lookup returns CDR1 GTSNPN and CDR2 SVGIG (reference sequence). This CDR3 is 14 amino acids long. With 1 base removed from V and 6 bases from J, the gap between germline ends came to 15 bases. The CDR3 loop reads CAWSDGPGSNGYTF. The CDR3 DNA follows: TGTGCCTGGAGTGATGGGCCGGGAAGCAATGGCTACACCTTC.

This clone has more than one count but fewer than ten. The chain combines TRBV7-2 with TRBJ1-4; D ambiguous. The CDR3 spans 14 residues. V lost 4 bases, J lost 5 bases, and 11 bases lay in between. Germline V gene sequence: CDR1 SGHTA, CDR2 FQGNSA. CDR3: CASSSAGRNEKLFF. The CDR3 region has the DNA TGTGCCAGCAGCTCGGCGGGCAGAAATGAAAAACTGTTTTTT.

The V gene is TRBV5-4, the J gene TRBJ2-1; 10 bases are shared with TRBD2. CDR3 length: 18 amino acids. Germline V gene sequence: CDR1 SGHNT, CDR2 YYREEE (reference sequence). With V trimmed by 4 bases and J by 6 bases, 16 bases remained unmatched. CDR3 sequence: CASSPGGLAGARGNEQFF. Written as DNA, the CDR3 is TGTGCCAGCAGCCCGGGGGGGCTAGCGGGGGCCAGAGGCAATGAGCAGTTCTTC. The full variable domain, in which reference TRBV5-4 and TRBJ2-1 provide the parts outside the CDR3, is ETGVTQSPTHLIKTRGQQVTLRCSSQSGHNTVSWYQQALGQGPQFIFQYYREEENGRGNFPPRFSGLQFPNYSSELNVNALELDDSALYLCASSPGGLAGARGNEQFFGPGTRLTVL.

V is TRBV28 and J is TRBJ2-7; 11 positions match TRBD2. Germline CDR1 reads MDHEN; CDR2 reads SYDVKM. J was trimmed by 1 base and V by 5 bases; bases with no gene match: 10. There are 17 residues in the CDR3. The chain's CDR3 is CASSGGTSGTISYEQYF. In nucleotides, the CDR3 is TGTGCCAGCAGTGGGGGGACTAGCGGAACGATATCCTACGAGCAGTACTTC.